At least ten counts were recorded for the clone carrying this TCR beta chain. Its ends do not fully match the called genes, so a read error is possible. Hyperthyroidism is called stable when no ophthalmopathy develops within 18 months of follow-up. The data belong to a study of Graves' ophthalmopathy and Graves' hyperthyroidism. CDR1 and CDR2 from the germline V gene are LNHNV and YYDKDF (reference sequence). The CDR3 sequence is 16 residues long. The study amplified TCR beta CDR3 regions using RNA transcripts. An initial RT-PCR round employing HTBI primers preceded a second-round multiplex PCR. TCRdb reprocessed the multiplex PCR reads with MiXCR, giving one entry per CDR3 protein. This sample has about 620,000 distinct CDR3 sequences, with approximately 22% found just once.

The chain uses TRBV15 and TRBJ2-4, with D perhaps matching TRBD1 (6 bases). Sequenced material: peripheral blood. The sequence was collected from a woman younger than 30 with stable Graves' hyperthyroidism. Some clones in this sample may be carry-over from other donors' samples. The CDR3 sequence: CATSRSPDRAKNIKYF. The CDR3, as DNA: TGTGCCACCAGCAGATCCCCGGACAGAGCCAAAAACATTAAGTACTTC.